The rows below give T cell receptor beta chains drawn from one sample of a study of blood T cell repertoires in COVID-19. Clones were read by immunoSEQ multiplex PCR, and TCRdb kept only the in-frame ones, dropping some. The sample contains 200,000 to 250,000 clones, about 82% of which appear only once. The sequencing sample was made of peripheral blood. These receptors came from a woman in her 70s with COVID-19, enrolled during active disease. Both conserved end residues are part of each CDR3. A D gene is named only where the DNA matches it firmly. Clone size is given for some rows only: seen once, a few or many times, or a class if the clone is expanded.

D gene	J gene	V gene	clone size	CDR3 length	CDR3 protein
NA	TRBJ2-2	TRBV27	few	15	CASSLNALLTGELFF
NA	TRBJ2-1	TRBV5-5	NA	15	CASSLMAGGYNEQFF
NA	TRBJ2-3	TRBV7-3	once	14	CASSLLAYPDTQYF
TRBD1	TRBJ1-1	TRBV4-2	NA	13	CASSPTGDRQAFF
TRBD2	TRBJ2-7	TRBV4-2	NA	19	CASSQVALAGGPTPYEQYF
TRBD2	TRBJ2-1	TRBV6-6	NA	16	CASSYSLAGGSNEQFF
NA	TRBJ1-3	TRBV5-4	NA	14	CASTPAGAGNTIYF
TRBD1	TRBJ2-3	TRBV4-1	NA	17	CASSQKRGQGVTDTQYF
TRBD2	TRBJ2-5	TRBV7-2	once	15	CASSLGLAGQETQYF
NA	TRBJ1-3	TRBV2	NA	15	CASRGNRISGNTIYF
NA	TRBJ1-1	TRBV13	NA	15	CASSPSPKTETEAFF
NA	TRBJ1-5	TRBV5-1	NA	14	CASSLGTVNQPQHF
TRBD1	TRBJ1-6	TRBV19	NA	14	CASRNRGGNSPLHF
TRBD1	TRBJ1-1	TRBV2	NA	13	CASIRQGGAEAFF
NA	TRBJ1-1	TRBV30	NA	13	CAWSRKRGAEAFF
TRBD1	TRBJ2-7	TRBV6-1	NA	15	CASSEGTGGTYEQYF
TRBD2	TRBJ2-7	TRBV6-5	NA	14	CASSPAGSAYEQYF
TRBD2	TRBJ2-2	TRBV5-1	few	16	CASSPWVAGNTGELFF
NA	TRBJ1-2	TRBV14	NA	13	CASSQEGGLGYTF
TRBD2	TRBJ2-1	TRBV7-2	NA	17	CASSSTMLAGGQNEQFF
TRBD1	TRBJ2-7	TRBV13	NA	16	CASSYGGTGGLREQYF
NA	TRBJ1-1	TRBV5-4	NA	13	CASSPRGSTEAFF
NA	TRBJ2-7	TRBV2	NA	14	CASSALRASYEQYF
TRBD1	TRBJ1-4	TRBV18	NA	16	CASSPARGATNEKLFF
NA	TRBJ1-2	TRBV7-2	few	13	CASSFRGREGYTF
TRBD1	TRBJ1-2	TRBV7-2	NA	13	CASSPQGSVGYTF
NA	TRBJ1-2	TRBV5-8	NA	14	CASSVATGGYGYTF
TRBD2	TRBJ2-7	TRBV4-2	NA	15	CASSQEISGDYEQYF
NA	TRBJ2-5	TRBV29-1	few	12	CSVRRGRETQYF
NA	TRBJ2-1	TRBV3-1/TRBV3-2	NA	17	CASSHSRFRSSYNEQFF
NA	TRBJ1-5	TRBV30	NA	13	CAWSTQSNQPQHF
TRBD1	TRBJ1-4	TRBV6-5	NA	14	CASKDRATNEKLFF
TRBD2	TRBJ2-1	TRBV5-1	NA	18	CASSLTSGGAMSYNEQFF
NA	TRBJ1-2	TRBV12-3/TRBV12-4	NA	13	CASTLEFNYGYTF
NA	TRBJ1-2	TRBV6-5	NA	15	CASSSHRDGDYGYTF
NA	TRBJ1-1	TRBV5-6	NA	15	CASSLYPGADTEAFF
NA	TRBJ2-7	TRBV27	NA	15	CASRPRRADSYEQYF
NA	TRBJ1-1	TRBV6-5	NA	14	CASSHTGSDTEAFF
TRBD1	TRBJ1-3	TRBV7-2	few	16	CASTWDRHFSGNTIYF
NA	TRBJ2-7	TRBV7-3	NA	13	CASSLTDSSEQYF
NA	TRBJ1-2	TRBV5-1	NA	14	CASSGSQGDYGYTF
NA	TRBJ1-1	TRBV27	NA	13	CASSFSGAIEAFF
NA	TRBJ1-3	TRBV7-9	NA	12	CASSLGPPTIYF